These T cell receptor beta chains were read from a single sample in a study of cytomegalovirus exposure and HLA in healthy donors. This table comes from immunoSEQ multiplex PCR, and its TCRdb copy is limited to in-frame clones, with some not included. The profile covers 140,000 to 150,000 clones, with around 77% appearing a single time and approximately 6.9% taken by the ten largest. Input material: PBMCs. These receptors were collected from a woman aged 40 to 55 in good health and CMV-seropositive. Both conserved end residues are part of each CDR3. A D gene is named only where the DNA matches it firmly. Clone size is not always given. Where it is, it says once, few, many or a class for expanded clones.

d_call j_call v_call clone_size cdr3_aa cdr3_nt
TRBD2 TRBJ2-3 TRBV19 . CASSTSGGAWATDTQYF TGTGCCAGTAGTACTAGCGGGGGGGCCTGGGCAACAGATACGCAGTATTTT
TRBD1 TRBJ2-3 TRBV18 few CASSDRAADTQYF TGTGCCAGCTCCGACAGGGCGGCAGATACGCAGTATTTT
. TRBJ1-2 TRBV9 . CASSKQTNYGYTF TGTGCCAGCAGCAAACAGACTAACTATGGCTACACCTTC
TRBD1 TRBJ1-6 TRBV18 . CASSPQTGRANNSPLHF TGTGCCAGCTCACCACAGACAGGGCGGGCGAATAATTCACCCCTCCACTTT
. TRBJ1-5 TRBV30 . CAWSVDINQPQHF TGTGCCTGGAGTGTGGACATCAATCAGCCCCAGCATTTT
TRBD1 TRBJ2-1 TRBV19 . CATTTGGIRNEQFF TGTGCCACAACCACAGGGGGGATTAGAAATGAGCAGTTCTTC
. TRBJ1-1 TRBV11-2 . CASSLYGGMNTEAFF TGTGCCAGCAGCTTATATGGGGGGATGAACACTGAAGCTTTCTTT
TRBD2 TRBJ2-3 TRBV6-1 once CASSGQLTSDGTDTQYF TGTGCCAGCAGTGGACAACTGACTAGCGATGGCACAGATACGCAGTATTTT
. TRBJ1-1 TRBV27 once CASSFGQMNTEAFF TGTGCCAGCAGTTTCGGACAGATGAACACTGAAGCTTTCTTT
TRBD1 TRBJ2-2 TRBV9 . CASSVGDRVSGELFF TGTGCCAGCAGCGTAGGGGACAGGGTCTCCGGGGAGCTGTTTTTT
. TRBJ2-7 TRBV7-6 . CASSLAAFQGEDEQYF TGTGCCAGCAGCTTAGCGGCTTTCCAGGGCGAGGACGAGCAGTACTTC
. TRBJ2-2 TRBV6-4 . CASGGQCGELFF TGTGCCAGCGGGGGCCAGTGCGGGGAGCTGTTTTTT
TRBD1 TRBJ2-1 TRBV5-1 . CASSLGQGALDEQFF TGCGCCAGCAGCTTGGGACAGGGGGCTTTAGATGAGCAGTTCTTC
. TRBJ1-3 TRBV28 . CASSRPGNSGNTIYF TGTGCCAGCAGTCGCCCGGGGAACTCTGGAAACACCATATATTTT
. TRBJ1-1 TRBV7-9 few CASSLTENTEAFF TGTGCCAGCAGTTTGACAGAGAACACTGAAGCTTTCTTT
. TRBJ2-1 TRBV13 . CASSFLLAAYNEQFF TGTGCCAGCAGCTTTCTTCTAGCAGCCTACAATGAGCAGTTCTTC
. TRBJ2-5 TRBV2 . CASSELRDWFQETQYF TGTGCCAGCAGTGAACTGAGGGACTGGTTCCAAGAGACCCAGTACTTC
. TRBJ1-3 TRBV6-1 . CASSERGRGPGNTIYF TGTGCCAGCAGTGAACGGGGCAGGGGTCCTGGAAACACCATATATTTT
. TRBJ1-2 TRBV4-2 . CASSQETARGYTF TGTGCCAGCAGCCAAGAAACTGCTCGGGGCTACACCTTC
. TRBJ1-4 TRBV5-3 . CARSLGTDDNEKLFF TGTGCCAGAAGCTTGGGGACAGATGATAATGAAAAACTGTTTTTT
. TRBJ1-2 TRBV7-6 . CASSLGGETYGYTF TGTGCCAGCAGCTTAGGGGGAGAGACCTATGGCTACACCTTC
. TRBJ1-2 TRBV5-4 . CASSLDVGGGYGYTF TGTGCCAGCAGCTTGGACGTCGGGGGGGGCTATGGCTACACCTTC
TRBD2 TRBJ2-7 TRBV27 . CASRVAGGVYEQYF TGTGCCAGCAGAGTCGCGGGGGGGGTCTACGAGCAGTACTTC
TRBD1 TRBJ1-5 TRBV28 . CASSSEDRNNQPQHF TGTGCCAGCAGTTCCGAGGACAGGAACAATCAGCCCCAGCATTTT
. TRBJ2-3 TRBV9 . CASSVGGHTDTQYF TGTGCCAGCAGCGTTGGCGGCCACACAGATACGCAGTATTTT
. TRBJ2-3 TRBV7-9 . CSSSLGGLDTDTQYF TGTTCCAGCAGCTTAGGCGGGCTGGATACAGATACGCAGTATTTT
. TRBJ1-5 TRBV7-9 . CASSRTVNQPQHF TGTGCCAGCAGCAGGACAGTTAATCAGCCCCAGCATTTT
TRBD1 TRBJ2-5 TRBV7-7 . CASSQTGGETQYF TGTGCCAGCAGCCAGACAGGGGGGGAGACCCAGTACTTC
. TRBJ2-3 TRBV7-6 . CASSLGITDTQYF TGTGCCAGCAGCTTAGGTATAACAGATACGCAGTATTTT
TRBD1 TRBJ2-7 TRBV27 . CASSTGQGAWEQYF TGTGCCAGCAGCACAGGACAGGGGGCTTGGGAGCAGTACTTC
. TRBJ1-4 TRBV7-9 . CASSPSGGGDEKLFF TGTGCCAGCAGCCCCTCGGGGGGCGGGGATGAAAAACTGTTTTTT
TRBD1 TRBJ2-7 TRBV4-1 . CASRQGPDRTGSEQYF TGCGCCAGCAGACAAGGCCCGGATAGGACAGGGAGCGAGCAGTACTTC
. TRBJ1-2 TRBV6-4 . CASSAGTMRGYTF TGTGCCAGCAGTGCTGGGACTATGAGGGGCTACACCTTC
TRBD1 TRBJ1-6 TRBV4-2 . CASSQVWTGGSSPLHF TGTGCCAGCAGCCAAGTTTGGACAGGGGGATCCTCACCCCTCCACTTT
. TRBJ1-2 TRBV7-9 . CASSLATGYEDGYTF TGTGCCAGCAGCTTAGCAACAGGGTATGAGGATGGCTACACCTTC
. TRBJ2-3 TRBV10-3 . CAIKGPGADTQYF TGTGCCATCAAGGGCCCGGGGGCAGATACGCAGTATTTT
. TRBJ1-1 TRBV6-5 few CASRSGDNTEAFF TGTGCCAGCAGGTCCGGAGATAACACTGAAGCTTTCTTT
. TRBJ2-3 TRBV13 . CASSSPGGLTDTQYF TGTGCCAGCAGCTCCCCCGGGGGGCTCACAGATACGCAGTATTTT
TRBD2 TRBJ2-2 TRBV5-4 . CASSSYLAGGPTGELFF TGTGCCAGCAGCTCCTACCTAGCGGGGGGGCCCACCGGGGAGCTGTTTTTT
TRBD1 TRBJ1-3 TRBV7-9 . CASSLTGTEGNTIYF TGTGCCAGCAGCCTGACCGGGACAGAGGGAAACACCATATATTTT
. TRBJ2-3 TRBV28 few CASSLGACNEYF TGTGCCAGCAGTTTAGGGGCCTGCAACGAGTATTTT
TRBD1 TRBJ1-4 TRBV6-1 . CASSEYRTGGAGLFF TGTGCCAGCAGTGAATATCGGACAGGGGGCGCCGGGCTGTTTTTT
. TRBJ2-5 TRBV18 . CASSPLPSETQYF TGTGCCAGCTCACCACTACCTAGTGAGACCCAGTACTTC
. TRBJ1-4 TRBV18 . CASSPMVSGKLFF TGTGCCAGCTCACCAATGGTGTCGGGAAAACTGTTTTTT
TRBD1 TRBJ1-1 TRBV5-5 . CASSKADRVNTEAFF TGTGCCAGCAGCAAAGCGGACAGGGTGAACACTGAAGCTTTCTTT
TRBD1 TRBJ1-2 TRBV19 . CASSGQGRDYGYTF TGTGCCAGTAGTGGACAGGGAAGGGACTATGGCTACACCTTC
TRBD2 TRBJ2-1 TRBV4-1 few CASSLPTSGNNEQFF TGCGCCAGCAGCTTACCGACTAGCGGAAACAATGAGCAGTTCTTC
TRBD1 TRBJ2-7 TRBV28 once CASSRIPGQGGSLSYEQYF TGTGCCAGCAGTCGAATCCCGGGACAGGGGGGCTCGCTCTCCTACGAGCAGTACTTC
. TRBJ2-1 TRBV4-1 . CASSPRLGDEQFF TGCGCCAGCAGCCCCAGACTAGGAGATGAGCAGTTCTTC
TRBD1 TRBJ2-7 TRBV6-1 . CASSRQGASYEQYF TGTGCCAGCAGCAGACAGGGGGCCTCCTACGAGCAGTACTTC
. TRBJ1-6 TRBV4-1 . CASSQGGESYNSPLHF TGCGCCAGCAGCCAAGGAGGAGAATCCTATAATTCACCCCTCCACTTT
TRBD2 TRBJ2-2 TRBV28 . CASSSWVRTSVTGELFF TGTGCCAGCAGTTCGTGGGTTAGGACTAGCGTAACCGGGGAGCTGTTTTTT
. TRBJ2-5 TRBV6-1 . CASSSLAGETQYF TGTGCCAGCAGTTCACTAGCAGGGGAGACCCAGTACTTC
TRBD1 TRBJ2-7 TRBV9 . CASSVAGTDYEQYF TGTGCCAGCAGCGTAGCCGGGACAGACTACGAGCAGTACTTC
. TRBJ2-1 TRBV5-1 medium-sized CASSLNNEQFF TGCGCCAGCAGCCTAAACAATGAGCAGTTCTTC
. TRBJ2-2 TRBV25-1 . CASSESNTGELFF TGTGCCAGCAGTGAGAGCAACACCGGGGAGCTGTTTTTT
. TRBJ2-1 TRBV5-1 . CASSLAESSYNEQFF TGCGCCAGCAGCTTGGCCGAGAGCTCCTACAATGAGCAGTTCTTC
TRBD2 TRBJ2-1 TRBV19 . CASSISLAGGPFNEQFF TGTGCCAGTAGTATTTCCCTGGCGGGGGGGCCCTTCAATGAGCAGTTCTTC
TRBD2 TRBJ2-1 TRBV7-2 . CASSLGLAGDNEQFF TGTGCCAGCAGCTTGGGACTAGCGGGGGACAATGAGCAGTTCTTC
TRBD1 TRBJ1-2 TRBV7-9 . CASSTPGQGEGYTF TGTGCCAGCAGCACGCCGGGACAGGGGGAAGGCTACACCTTC